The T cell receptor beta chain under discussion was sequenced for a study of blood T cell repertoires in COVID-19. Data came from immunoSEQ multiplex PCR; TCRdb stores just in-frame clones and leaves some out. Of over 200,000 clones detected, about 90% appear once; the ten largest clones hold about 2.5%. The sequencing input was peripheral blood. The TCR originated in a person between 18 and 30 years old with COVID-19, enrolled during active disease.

CDR3 residues: CASSVGTDANTEAFF. The CDR3 coding sequence is TGTGCCAGCAGCGTTGGGACAGACGCGAACACTGAAGCTTTCTTT. The chain carries TRBV9 and TRBJ1-1; TRBD1 matches at 7 bases. CDR3 length equals 15 residues. CDR1 SGDLS and CDR2 YYNGEE come from the germline V gene. Trimming removed 2 bases from V and 1 base from J; junction bases left unmatched: 5. The full variable domain, with the rest looked up from reference TRBV9 and TRBJ1-1, is DSGVTQTPKHLITATGQRVTLRCSPRSGDLSVYWYQQSLDQGLQFLIQYYNGEERAKGNILERFSAQQFPDLHSELNLSSLELGDSALYFCASSVGTDANTEAFFGQGTRLTVV.